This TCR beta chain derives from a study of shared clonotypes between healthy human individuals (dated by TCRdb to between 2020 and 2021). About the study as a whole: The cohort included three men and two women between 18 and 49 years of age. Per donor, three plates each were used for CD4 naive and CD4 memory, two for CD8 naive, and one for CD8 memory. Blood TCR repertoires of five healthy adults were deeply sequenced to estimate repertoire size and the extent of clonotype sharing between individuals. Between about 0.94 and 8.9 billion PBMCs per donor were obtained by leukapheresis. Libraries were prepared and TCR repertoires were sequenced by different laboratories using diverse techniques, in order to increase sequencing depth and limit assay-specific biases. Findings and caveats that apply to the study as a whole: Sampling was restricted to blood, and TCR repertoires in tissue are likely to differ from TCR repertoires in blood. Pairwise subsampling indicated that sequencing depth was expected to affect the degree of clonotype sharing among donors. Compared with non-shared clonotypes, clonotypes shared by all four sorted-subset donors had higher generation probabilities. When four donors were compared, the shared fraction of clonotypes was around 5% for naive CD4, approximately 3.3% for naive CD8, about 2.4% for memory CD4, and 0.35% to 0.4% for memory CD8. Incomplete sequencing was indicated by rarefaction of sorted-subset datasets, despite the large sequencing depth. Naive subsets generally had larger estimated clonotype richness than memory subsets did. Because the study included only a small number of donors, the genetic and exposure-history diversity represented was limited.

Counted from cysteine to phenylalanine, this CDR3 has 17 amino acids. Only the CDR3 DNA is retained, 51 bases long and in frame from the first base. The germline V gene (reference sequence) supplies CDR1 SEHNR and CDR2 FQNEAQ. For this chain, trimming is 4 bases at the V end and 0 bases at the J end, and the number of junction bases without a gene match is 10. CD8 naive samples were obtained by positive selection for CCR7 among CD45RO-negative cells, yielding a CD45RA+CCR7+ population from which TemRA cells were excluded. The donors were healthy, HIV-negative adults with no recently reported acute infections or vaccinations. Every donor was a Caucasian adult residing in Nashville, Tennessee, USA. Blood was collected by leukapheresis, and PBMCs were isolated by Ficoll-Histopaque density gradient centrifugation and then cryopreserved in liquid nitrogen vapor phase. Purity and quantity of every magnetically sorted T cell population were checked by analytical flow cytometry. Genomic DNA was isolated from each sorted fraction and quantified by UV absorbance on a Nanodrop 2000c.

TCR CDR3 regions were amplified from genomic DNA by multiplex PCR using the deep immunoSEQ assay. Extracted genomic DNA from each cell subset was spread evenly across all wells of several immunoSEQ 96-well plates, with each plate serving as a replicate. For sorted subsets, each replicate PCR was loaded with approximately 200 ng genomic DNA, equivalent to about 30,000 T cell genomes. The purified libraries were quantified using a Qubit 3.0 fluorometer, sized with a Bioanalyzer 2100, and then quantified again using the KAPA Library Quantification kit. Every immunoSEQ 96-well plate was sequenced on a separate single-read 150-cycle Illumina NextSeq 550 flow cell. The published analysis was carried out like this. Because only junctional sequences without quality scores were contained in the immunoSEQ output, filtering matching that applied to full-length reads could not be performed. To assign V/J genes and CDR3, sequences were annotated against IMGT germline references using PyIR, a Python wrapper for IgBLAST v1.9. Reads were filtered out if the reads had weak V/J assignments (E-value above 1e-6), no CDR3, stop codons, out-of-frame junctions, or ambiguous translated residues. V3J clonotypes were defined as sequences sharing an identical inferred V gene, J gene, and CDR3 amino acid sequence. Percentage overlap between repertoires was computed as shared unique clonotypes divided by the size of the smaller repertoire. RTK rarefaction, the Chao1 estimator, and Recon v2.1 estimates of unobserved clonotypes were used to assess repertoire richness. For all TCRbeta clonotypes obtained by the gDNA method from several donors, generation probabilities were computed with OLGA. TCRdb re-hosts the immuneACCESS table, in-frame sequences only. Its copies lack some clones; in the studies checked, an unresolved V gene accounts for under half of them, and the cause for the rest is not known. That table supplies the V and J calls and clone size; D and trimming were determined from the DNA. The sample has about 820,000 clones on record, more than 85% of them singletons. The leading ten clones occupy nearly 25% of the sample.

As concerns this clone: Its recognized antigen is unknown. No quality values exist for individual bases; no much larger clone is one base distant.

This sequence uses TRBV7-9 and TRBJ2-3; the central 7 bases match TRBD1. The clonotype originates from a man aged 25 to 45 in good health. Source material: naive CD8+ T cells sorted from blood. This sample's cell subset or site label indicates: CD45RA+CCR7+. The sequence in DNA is TGTGCCAGCAGCTCATCGGGACAGTGGATCAGCACAGATACGCAGTATTTT. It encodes CASSSSGQWISTDTQYF.